This T cell receptor (beta chain) emerged from a study of post-analysis software for immune sequencing data. Notes on this clonotype: Its target is not known.

Study-level findings and limits: Samples sharing a preparation batch grouped tightly together when assessed by F measure. About five TRBV segments occurring more often in patients than controls included TRBV5-6, TRBV5-1 and TRBV20-1.

V was cut by 8 bases and J by 6 bases, with 17 bases left in between. CDR3 length equals 13 residues. The library was made from cDNA and included unique molecular identifiers. Some 500,000 cDNA molecules were obtained from around 1 to 9.1 million T cells. Via MiXCR, TCRdb re-called the PCR reads, giving one row per CDR3 protein. The sample shows fewer than 850,000 distinct CDR3 sequences, 35% to 55% of them seen only once. The TCR was taken from a girl aged 5-17 years with multiple sclerosis. The source material was blood. The chain uses TRBV12-3 or TRBV12-4 and TRBJ2-7, with unresolved D. CDR3 DNA: TGTGCCAGCCGTCACCTTGGACGCATCGAGCAGTACTTC. Residues: CASRHLGRIEQYF.